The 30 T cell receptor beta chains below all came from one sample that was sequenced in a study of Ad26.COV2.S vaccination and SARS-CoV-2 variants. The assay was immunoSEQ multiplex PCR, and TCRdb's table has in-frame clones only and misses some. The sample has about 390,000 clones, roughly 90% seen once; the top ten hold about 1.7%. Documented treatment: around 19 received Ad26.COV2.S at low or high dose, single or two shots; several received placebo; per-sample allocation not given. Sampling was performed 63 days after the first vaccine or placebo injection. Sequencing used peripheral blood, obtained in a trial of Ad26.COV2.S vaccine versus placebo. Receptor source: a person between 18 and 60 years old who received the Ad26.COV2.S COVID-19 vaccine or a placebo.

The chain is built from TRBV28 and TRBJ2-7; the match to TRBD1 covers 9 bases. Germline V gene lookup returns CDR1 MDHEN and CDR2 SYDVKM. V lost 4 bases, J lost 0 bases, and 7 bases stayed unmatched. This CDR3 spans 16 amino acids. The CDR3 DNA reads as TGTGCCAGCAGTTCACAAGGGACAGGGAGCTCCTACGAGCAGTACTTC. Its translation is CASSSQGTGSSYEQYF.

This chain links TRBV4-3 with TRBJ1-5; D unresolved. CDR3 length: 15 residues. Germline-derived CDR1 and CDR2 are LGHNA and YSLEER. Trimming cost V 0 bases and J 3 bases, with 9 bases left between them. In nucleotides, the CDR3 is TGCGCCAGCAGCCAAGATCTTTACACCAATCAGCCCCAGCATTTT. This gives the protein CASSQDLYTNQPQHF.

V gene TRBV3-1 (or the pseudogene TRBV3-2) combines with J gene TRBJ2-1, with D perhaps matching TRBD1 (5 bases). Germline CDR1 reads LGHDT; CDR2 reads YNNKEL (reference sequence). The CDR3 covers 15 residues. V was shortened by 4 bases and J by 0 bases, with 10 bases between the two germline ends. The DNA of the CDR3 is TGTGCCAGCAGCCCACAGGACCTCTCCTACAATGAGCAGTTCTTC. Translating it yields CASSPQDLSYNEQFF.

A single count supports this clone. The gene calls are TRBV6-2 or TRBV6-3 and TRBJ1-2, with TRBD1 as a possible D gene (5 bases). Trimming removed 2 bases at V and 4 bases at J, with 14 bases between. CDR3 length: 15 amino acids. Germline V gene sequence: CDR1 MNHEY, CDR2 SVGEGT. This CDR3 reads CASSYGAGVIYGYTF. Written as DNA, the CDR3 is TGTGCCAGCAGTTACGGGGCAGGCGTTATCTATGGCTACACCTTC.

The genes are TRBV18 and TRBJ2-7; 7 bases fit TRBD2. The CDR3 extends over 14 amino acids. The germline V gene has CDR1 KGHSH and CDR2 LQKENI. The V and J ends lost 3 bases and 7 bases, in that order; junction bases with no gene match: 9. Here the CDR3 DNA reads TGTGCCAGCTCACCGGTCATCGTCGGGGGGGAGCAGTACTTC. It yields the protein CASSPVIVGGEQYF.

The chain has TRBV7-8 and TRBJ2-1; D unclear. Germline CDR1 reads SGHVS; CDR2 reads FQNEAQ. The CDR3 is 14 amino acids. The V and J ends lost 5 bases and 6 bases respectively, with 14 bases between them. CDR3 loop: CASSPLNGGNEQFF. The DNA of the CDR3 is TGTGCCAGCAGCCCCCTAAATGGTGGCAATGAGCAGTTCTTC.

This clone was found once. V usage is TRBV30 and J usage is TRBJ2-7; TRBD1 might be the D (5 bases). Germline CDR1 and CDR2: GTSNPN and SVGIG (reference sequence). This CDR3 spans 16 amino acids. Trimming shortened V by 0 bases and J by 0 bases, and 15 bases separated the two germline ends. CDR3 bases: TGTGCCTGGAGTGTACGATTAGGACACTACTCCTACGAGCAGTACTTC. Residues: CAWSVRLGHYSYEQYF.

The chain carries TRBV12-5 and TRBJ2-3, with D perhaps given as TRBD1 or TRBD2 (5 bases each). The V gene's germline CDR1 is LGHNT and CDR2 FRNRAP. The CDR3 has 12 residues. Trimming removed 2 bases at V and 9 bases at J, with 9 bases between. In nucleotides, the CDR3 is TGTGCTAGTGGTTTGATGGGGGTAACGCAGTATTTT. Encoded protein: CASGLMGVTQYF.

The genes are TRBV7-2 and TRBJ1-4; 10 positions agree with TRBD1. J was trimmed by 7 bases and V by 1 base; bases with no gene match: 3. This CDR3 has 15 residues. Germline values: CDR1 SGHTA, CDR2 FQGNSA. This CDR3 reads CASSLGGQGSEKLFF. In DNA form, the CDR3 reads TGTGCCAGCAGCTTAGGGGGACAGGGGTCTGAAAAACTGTTTTTT.

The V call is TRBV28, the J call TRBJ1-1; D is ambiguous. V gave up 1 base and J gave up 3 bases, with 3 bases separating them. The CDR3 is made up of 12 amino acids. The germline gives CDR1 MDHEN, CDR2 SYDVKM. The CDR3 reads CASSLSYTEAFF. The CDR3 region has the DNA TGTGCCAGCAGTTTATCGTACACTGAAGCTTTCTTT.

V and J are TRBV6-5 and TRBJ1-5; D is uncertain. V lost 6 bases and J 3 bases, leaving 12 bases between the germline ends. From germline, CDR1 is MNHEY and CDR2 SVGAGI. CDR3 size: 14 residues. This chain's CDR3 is CASRAPGLNQPQHF. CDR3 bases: TGTGCCAGCAGAGCCCCAGGACTCAATCAGCCCCAGCATTTT.

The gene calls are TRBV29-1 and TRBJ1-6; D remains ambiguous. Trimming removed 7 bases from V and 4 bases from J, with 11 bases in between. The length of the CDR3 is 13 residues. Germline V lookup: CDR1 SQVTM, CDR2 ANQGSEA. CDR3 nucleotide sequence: TGCAGCGGATCGGTGGGGTATAATTCACCCCTCCACTTT. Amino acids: CSGSVGYNSPLHF.

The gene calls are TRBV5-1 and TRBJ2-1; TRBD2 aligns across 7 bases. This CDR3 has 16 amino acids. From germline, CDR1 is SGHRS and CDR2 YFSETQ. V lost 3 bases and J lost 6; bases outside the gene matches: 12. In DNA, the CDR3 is TGCGCCAGCAGCTCCTACCCCAGACTAGCTGGCAATGAGCAGTTCTTC. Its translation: CASSSYPRLAGNEQFF.

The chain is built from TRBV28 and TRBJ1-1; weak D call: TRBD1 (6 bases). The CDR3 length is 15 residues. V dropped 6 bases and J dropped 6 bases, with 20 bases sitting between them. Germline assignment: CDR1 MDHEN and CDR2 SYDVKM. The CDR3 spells CASSPTTNRDPEAFF. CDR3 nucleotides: TGTGCCAGCAGCCCTACGACTAACAGGGACCCTGAAGCTTTCTTT.

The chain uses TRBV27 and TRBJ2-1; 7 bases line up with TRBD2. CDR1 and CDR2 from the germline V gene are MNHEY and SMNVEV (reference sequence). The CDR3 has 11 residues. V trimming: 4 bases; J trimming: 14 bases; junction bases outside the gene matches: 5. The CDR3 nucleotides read TGTGCCAGCAGTTCGCGCCGGGGGGAGTTCTTC. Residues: CASSSRRGEFF.

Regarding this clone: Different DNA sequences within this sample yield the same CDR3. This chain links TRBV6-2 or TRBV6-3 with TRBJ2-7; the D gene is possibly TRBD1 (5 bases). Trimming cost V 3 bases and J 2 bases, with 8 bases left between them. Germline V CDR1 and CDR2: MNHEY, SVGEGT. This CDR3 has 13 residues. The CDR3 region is CASSYDRAYEQYF. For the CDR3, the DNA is TGTGCCAGCAGTTATGACAGAGCCTACGAGCAGTACTTC.

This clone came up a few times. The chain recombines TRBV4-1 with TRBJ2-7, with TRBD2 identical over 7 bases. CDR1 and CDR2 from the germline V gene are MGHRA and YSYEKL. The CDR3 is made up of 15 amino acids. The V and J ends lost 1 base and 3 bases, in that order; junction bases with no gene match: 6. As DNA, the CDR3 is TGCGCCAGCAGCCAAGGGGGGGGACTTCTCTACGAGCAGTACTTC. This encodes CASSQGGGLLYEQYF.

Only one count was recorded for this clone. The CDR3 is CASSLVDEAFF. CDR3 coding DNA: TGTGCCAGCAGCCTGGTTGATGAAGCTTTCTTT. V and J are TRBV28 and TRBJ1-1; no firm D call. This CDR3 comprises 11 residues. Per the germline V gene, CDR1 is MDHEN and CDR2 is SYDVKM. The V end was cut by 6 bases, the J end by 7 bases, with 9 bases between.

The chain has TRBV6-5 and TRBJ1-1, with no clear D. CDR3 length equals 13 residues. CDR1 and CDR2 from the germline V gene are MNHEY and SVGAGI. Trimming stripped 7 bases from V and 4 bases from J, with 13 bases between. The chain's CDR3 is CASNLDSGTEAFF. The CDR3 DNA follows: TGTGCCAGCAATCTGGATTCCGGCACTGAAGCTTTCTTT.

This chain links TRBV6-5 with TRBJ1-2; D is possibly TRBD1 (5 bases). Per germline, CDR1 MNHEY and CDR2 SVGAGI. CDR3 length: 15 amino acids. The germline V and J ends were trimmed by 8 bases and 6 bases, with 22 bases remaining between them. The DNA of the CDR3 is TGTGCCAGCGTGGGGCCCGTGGAAGTATACGATGGCTACACCTTC. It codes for CASVGPVEVYDGYTF.

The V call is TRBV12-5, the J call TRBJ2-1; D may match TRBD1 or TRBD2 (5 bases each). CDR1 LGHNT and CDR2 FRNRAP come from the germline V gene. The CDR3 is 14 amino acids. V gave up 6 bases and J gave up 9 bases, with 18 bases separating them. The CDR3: CASGQGTTVGEQFF. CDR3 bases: TGTGCTAGTGGCCAAGGGACCACCGTCGGTGAGCAGTTCTTC. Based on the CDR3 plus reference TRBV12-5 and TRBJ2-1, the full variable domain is DARVTQTPRHKVTEMGQEVTMRCQPILGHNTVFWYRQTMMQGLELLAYFRNRAPLDDSGMPKDRFSAEMPDATLATLKIQPSEPRDSAVYFCASGQGTTVGEQFFGPGTRLTVL.

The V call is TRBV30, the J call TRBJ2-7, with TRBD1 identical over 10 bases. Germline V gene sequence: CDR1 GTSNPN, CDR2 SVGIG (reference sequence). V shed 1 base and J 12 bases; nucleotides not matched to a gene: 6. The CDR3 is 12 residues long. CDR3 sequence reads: CAWSGTGGSRYF. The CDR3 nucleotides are TGTGCCTGGAGTGGGACAGGGGGTAGCCGGTACTTC.

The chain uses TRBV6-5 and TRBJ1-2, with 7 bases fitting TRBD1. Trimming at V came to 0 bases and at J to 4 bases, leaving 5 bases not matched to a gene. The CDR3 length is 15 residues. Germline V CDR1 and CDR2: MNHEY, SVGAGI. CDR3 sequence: CASSYSAGGVYGYTF. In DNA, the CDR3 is TGTGCCAGCAGTTACTCGGCAGGGGGAGTCTATGGCTACACCTTC.

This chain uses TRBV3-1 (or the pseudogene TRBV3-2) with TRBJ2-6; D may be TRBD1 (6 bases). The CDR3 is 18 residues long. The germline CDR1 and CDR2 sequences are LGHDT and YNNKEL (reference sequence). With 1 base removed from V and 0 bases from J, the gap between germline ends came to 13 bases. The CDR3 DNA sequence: TGTGCCAGCAGCCAAGTCGACAGGTTCCTCTCTGGGGCCAACGTCCTGACTTTC. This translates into CASSQVDRFLSGANVLTF.

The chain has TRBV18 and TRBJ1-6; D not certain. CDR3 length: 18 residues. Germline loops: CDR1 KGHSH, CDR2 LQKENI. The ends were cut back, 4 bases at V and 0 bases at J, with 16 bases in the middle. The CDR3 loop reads CASSLPREYVSYNSPLHF. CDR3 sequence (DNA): TGTGCCAGCTCACTACCCCGTGAATATGTCTCCTATAATTCACCCCTCCACTTT.

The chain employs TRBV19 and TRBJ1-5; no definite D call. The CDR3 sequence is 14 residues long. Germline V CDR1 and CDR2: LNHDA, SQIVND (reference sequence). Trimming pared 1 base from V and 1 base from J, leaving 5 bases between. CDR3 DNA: TGTGCCAGTAGTATAGGGATGAGCAATCAGCCCCAGCATTTT. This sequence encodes CASSIGMSNQPQHF.

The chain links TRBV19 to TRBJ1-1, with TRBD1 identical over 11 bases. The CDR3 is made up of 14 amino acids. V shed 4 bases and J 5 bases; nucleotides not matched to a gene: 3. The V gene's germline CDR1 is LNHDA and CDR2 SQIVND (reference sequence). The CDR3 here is CASSTDRGRTEAFF. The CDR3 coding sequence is TGTGCCAGTAGTACGGACAGGGGGCGTACTGAAGCTTTCTTT.

The CDR3 DNA reads as TGCGCCAGCAGCTACGGGACGGTGAACACTGAAGCTTTCTTT. It translates to CASSYGTVNTEAFF. The chain recombines TRBV4-1 with TRBJ1-1; possible D gene TRBD1, 5 bases. CDR1 and CDR2 from the germline V gene are MGHRA and YSYEKL. The CDR3 spans 14 residues. The V and J ends lost 5 bases and 0 bases respectively, with 10 bases between them.

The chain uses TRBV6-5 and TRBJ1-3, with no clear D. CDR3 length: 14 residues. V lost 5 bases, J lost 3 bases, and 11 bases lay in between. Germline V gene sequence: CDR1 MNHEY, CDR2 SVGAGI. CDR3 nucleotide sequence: TGTGCCAGCAGTCCCAGCGGGGTTGGAAACACCATATATTTT. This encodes CASSPSGVGNTIYF.

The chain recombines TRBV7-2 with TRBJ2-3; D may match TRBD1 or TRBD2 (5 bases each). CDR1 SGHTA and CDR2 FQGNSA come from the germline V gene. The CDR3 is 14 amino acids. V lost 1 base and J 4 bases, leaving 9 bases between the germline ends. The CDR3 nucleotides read TGTGCCAGCAGCTTAGTCGTGGGGGCAGATACGCAGTATTTT. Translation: CASSLVVGADTQYF.